This T cell receptor (beta chain) was captured in a study of CD8 T cells in Susac syndrome. RNA, at about 0.45 to 1 ug, was reverse transcribed with random hexamers. TCRdb analysed the immunoSEQ multiplex PCR reads with MiXCR anew, one entry per CDR3 protein. Of 150,000 or so distinct CDR3 sequences listed, around 95% are singletons. This CDR3 spans 13 amino acids. Trimming took 6 bases from V and 4 from J; bases not matched to a gene: 9. The germline V gene has CDR1 DFQATT and CDR2 SNEGSKA (reference sequence). Material for sequencing was CD8+ T cells from PBMCs. This chain connects TRBV20-1 to TRBJ2-7, with 7 bases aligning to TRBD2. The receptor was derived from a human donor with multiple sclerosis. CDR3 in amino acids: CSARETGGYEQYF. CDR3 DNA sequence: TGCAGTGCCCGAGAAACGGGGGGTTACGAGCAGTACTTC.